The TCR beta chain under discussion was sequenced for a study of OX40 agonist ivuxolimab in advanced cancers. Study at large: Earlier anti-PD-1, anti-PD-L1 or anti-CTLA-4 therapy was permitted; over 35% had received some. Three patients, one with hepatocellular carcinoma and two with cutaneous melanoma, achieved partial responses.

Profiled with immunoSEQ multiplex PCR; TCRdb holds only in-frame clones, not every one. Altogether tens of thousands of clones are present, around 80% being singletons, with the ten largest covering less than 1.2%. The CDR3 is made up of 14 amino acids. Looked up from germline, CDR1 is LGHNA and CDR2 is YNFKEQ. Trimming shortened V by 3 bases and J by 5 bases, and 13 bases separated the two germline ends. The sample was CD4+ or CD8+ T cells sorted from blood, taken in a trial of the OX40 agonist ivuxolimab. The rearrangement uses TRBV4-2 and TRBJ1-1; D is perhaps TRBD1 (6 bases). The clonotype comes from an adult with an advanced solid tumor such as melanoma, head and neck, liver or kidney cancer. The CDR3 sequence: CASSQAGARTEAFF. In DNA, the CDR3 is TGTGCCAGCAGCCAGGCGGGGGCTCGGACTGAAGCTTTCTTT.